The rows below give T cell receptor beta chains drawn from one sample of a study of blood T cell repertoires in COVID-19. Assay used: immunoSEQ multiplex PCR; TCRdb lists only in-frame clones, some missing. Of around 180,000 clones in the sample, 84% were seen once. The material sequenced was PBMCs or T cells enriched from blood (not recorded which). The receptors here all came from a man aged 45-60 years who had recovered from COVID-19. The CDR3 runs from the conserved cysteine through the conserved F or W. Fields, in order: J gene, clone size, D gene, V gene, CDR3 protein, CDR3 DNA. The D gene is left open where the match is weak. Only some rows state a clone size, as once, few, many or a class for expanded clones.

j_call: TRBJ1-1; clone_size: few; d_call: TRBD1; v_call: TRBV6-2/TRBV6-3; cdr3_aa: CASRYPGQGNTEAFF; cdr3_nt: TGTGCCAGCAGATACCCGGGACAGGGGAACACTGAAGCTTTCTTT
j_call: TRBJ1-3; clone_size: -; d_call: -; v_call: TRBV6-5; cdr3_aa: CASTPGGVGNTIYF; cdr3_nt: TGTGCCAGCACCCCGGGAGGGGTCGGAAACACCATATATTTT
j_call: TRBJ1-5; clone_size: few; d_call: TRBD1; v_call: TRBV5-1; cdr3_aa: CASRPMPGDRGPNQPQHF; cdr3_nt: TGCGCCAGCAGACCCATGCCGGGGGACAGGGGACCCAATCAGCCCCAGCATTTT
j_call: TRBJ2-7; clone_size: -; d_call: TRBD2; v_call: TRBV24-1; cdr3_aa: CATSGSVAGGPHEQYF; cdr3_nt: TGTGCCACCAGTGGCTCCGTAGCGGGGGGGCCCCACGAGCAGTACTTC
j_call: TRBJ1-1; clone_size: -; d_call: -; v_call: TRBV9; cdr3_aa: CASSVVGRMNTEAFF; cdr3_nt: TGTGCCAGCAGCGTAGTTGGCAGGATGAACACTGAAGCTTTCTTT
j_call: TRBJ1-1; clone_size: -; d_call: TRBD1; v_call: TRBV19; cdr3_aa: CASSIGGQQNTEAFF; cdr3_nt: TGTGCCAGTAGTATAGGGGGACAGCAGAACACTGAAGCTTTCTTT
j_call: TRBJ2-3; clone_size: -; d_call: -; v_call: TRBV7-9; cdr3_aa: CASSLGKQQSTQYF; cdr3_nt: TGTGCCAGCAGCTTAGGGAAGCAACAGAGTACGCAGTATTTT
j_call: TRBJ1-1; clone_size: -; d_call: TRBD1; v_call: TRBV18; cdr3_aa: CASSPRQGTVNTEAFF; cdr3_nt: TGTGCCAGCTCTCCGCGACAGGGGACCGTGAACACTGAAGCTTTCTTT
j_call: TRBJ1-1; clone_size: once; d_call: TRBD1; v_call: TRBV20-1; cdr3_aa: CRGGQGSEAFF; cdr3_nt: TGCAGGGGGGGACAGGGCTCTGAAGCTTTCTTT
j_call: TRBJ1-3; clone_size: -; d_call: -; v_call: TRBV5-1; cdr3_aa: CASSLGYRASGNTIYF; cdr3_nt: TGCGCCAGCAGCTTGGGGTACAGGGCGTCCGGAAACACCATATATTTT
j_call: TRBJ2-5; clone_size: -; d_call: -; v_call: TRBV6-5; cdr3_aa: CASTRGLAEETQYF; cdr3_nt: TGTGCCAGCACCCGAGGTCTGGCCGAAGAGACCCAGTACTTC
j_call: TRBJ1-1; clone_size: once; d_call: TRBD1; v_call: TRBV29-1; cdr3_aa: CSGKGQDLEAFF; cdr3_nt: TGCAGCGGGAAAGGACAGGACCTTGAAGCTTTCTTT
j_call: TRBJ2-4; clone_size: few; d_call: -; v_call: TRBV30; cdr3_aa: CAWSVRDIQYF; cdr3_nt: TGTGCCTGGAGTGTTCGGGACATTCAGTACTTC
j_call: TRBJ1-5; clone_size: -; d_call: TRBD1; v_call: TRBV19; cdr3_aa: CASSISRGAERNQPQHF; cdr3_nt: TGTGCCAGTAGTATATCCAGGGGGGCAGAGCGCAATCAGCCCCAGCATTTT
j_call: TRBJ1-1; clone_size: -; d_call: TRBD1; v_call: TRBV5-1; cdr3_aa: CASSLAGTGGARGEAFF; cdr3_nt: TGCGCCAGCAGCTTGGCGGGGACAGGGGGCGCAAGGGGCGAAGCTTTCTTT
j_call: TRBJ2-3; clone_size: -; d_call: TRBD1; v_call: TRBV10-3; cdr3_aa: CAISDSTYRGSTDTQYF; cdr3_nt: TGTGCCATCAGTGATTCTACCTACAGGGGTAGCACAGATACGCAGTATTTT
j_call: TRBJ1-2; clone_size: -; d_call: TRBD1; v_call: TRBV2; cdr3_aa: CASGDRVDYGYTF; cdr3_nt: TGTGCCAGCGGGGACAGGGTTGACTATGGCTACACCTTC
j_call: TRBJ1-3; clone_size: -; d_call: -; v_call: TRBV11-2; cdr3_aa: CASVALTGNTIYF; cdr3_nt: TGTGCCAGCGTTGCGCTAACTGGAAACACCATATATTTT
j_call: TRBJ2-1; clone_size: -; d_call: -; v_call: TRBV4-2; cdr3_aa: CASSQPQGNEQFF; cdr3_nt: TGTGCCAGCAGCCAACCCCAGGGGAATGAGCAGTTCTTC
j_call: TRBJ1-2; clone_size: -; d_call: TRBD1; v_call: TRBV30; cdr3_aa: CAWSGVVRGREGYTF; cdr3_nt: TGTGCCTGGAGTGGTGTTGTCAGGGGGCGCGAGGGCTACACCTTC
j_call: TRBJ1-2; clone_size: -; d_call: -; v_call: TRBV19; cdr3_aa: CASSIRGGSGYTF; cdr3_nt: TGTGCCAGTAGTATCCGGGGGGGCTCTGGCTACACCTTC
j_call: TRBJ1-1; clone_size: -; d_call: -; v_call: TRBV9; cdr3_aa: CASSQTGTAEAFF; cdr3_nt: TGTGCCAGCAGCCAAACAGGTACTGCTGAAGCTTTCTTT
j_call: TRBJ1-2; clone_size: -; d_call: -; v_call: TRBV6-5; cdr3_aa: CASSLGSTGLGYTF; cdr3_nt: TGTGCCAGCAGTCTCGGTTCGACAGGCCTTGGCTACACCTTC
j_call: TRBJ1-6; clone_size: -; d_call: TRBD1; v_call: TRBV10-3; cdr3_aa: CANGDRDNSPLHF; cdr3_nt: TGTGCCAACGGGGACAGGGATAATTCACCCCTCCACTTT
j_call: TRBJ2-7; clone_size: -; d_call: TRBD1; v_call: TRBV10-2; cdr3_aa: CASSLQGNLYEQYF; cdr3_nt: TGCGCCAGCAGTTTACAGGGGAACCTCTACGAGCAGTACTTC
j_call: TRBJ2-7; clone_size: -; d_call: -; v_call: TRBV5-1; cdr3_aa: CASSQETGYEQYF; cdr3_nt: TGCGCCAGCAGCCAGGAGACAGGTTACGAGCAGTACTTC
j_call: TRBJ2-1; clone_size: -; d_call: TRBD2; v_call: TRBV11-2; cdr3_aa: CASSLGPSGPHEQFF; cdr3_nt: TGTGCCAGCAGCTTAGGCCCTAGCGGCCCCCATGAGCAGTTCTTC
j_call: TRBJ1-5; clone_size: -; d_call: -; v_call: TRBV2; cdr3_aa: CASSAGFNQPQHF; cdr3_nt: TGTGCCAGCAGTGCAGGGTTCAATCAGCCCCAGCATTTT
j_call: TRBJ1-1; clone_size: once; d_call: -; v_call: TRBV3-1/TRBV3-2; cdr3_aa: CASSQDQRHMNTEAFF; cdr3_nt: TGTGCCAGCAGCCAAGATCAGCGGCACATGAACACTGAAGCTTTCTTT
j_call: TRBJ1-5; clone_size: -; d_call: -; v_call: TRBV3-1/TRBV3-2; cdr3_aa: CASSQATGSNQPQHF; cdr3_nt: TGTGCCAGCAGCCAGGCGACGGGGAGCAATCAGCCCCAGCATTTT
j_call: TRBJ2-7; clone_size: -; d_call: TRBD1; v_call: TRBV3-1/TRBV3-2; cdr3_aa: CASSQQGAISYEQYF; cdr3_nt: TGTGCCAGCAGCCAGCAGGGGGCTATCTCCTACGAGCAGTACTTC
j_call: TRBJ1-1; clone_size: -; d_call: TRBD1; v_call: TRBV14; cdr3_aa: CASSRGTGWTSEAFF; cdr3_nt: TGTGCCAGCAGCCGAGGGACAGGGTGGACTAGTGAAGCTTTCTTT
j_call: TRBJ2-5; clone_size: -; d_call: -; v_call: TRBV12-3/TRBV12-4; cdr3_aa: CASSSRGQETQYF; cdr3_nt: TGTGCCAGCAGTTCTAGGGGGCAAGAGACCCAGTACTTC
j_call: TRBJ1-5; clone_size: once; d_call: -; v_call: TRBV6-1; cdr3_aa: CASSAGRGTHYSNQPQHF; cdr3_nt: TGTGCCAGCAGTGCCGGCAGGGGTACGCATTATAGCAATCAGCCCCAGCATTTT
j_call: TRBJ1-6; clone_size: -; d_call: -; v_call: TRBV5-6; cdr3_aa: CASSLADRNSPLHF; cdr3_nt: TGTGCCAGCAGCTTGGCCGACAGGAATTCACCCCTCCACTTT
j_call: TRBJ1-1; clone_size: -; d_call: -; v_call: TRBV3-1/TRBV3-2; cdr3_aa: CASRIAGNTEAFF; cdr3_nt: TGTGCCAGCAGGATCGCCGGGAACACTGAAGCTTTCTTT
j_call: TRBJ1-4; clone_size: -; d_call: -; v_call: TRBV19; cdr3_aa: CASNRTAQNEKLFF; cdr3_nt: TGTGCCAGTAATCGGACAGCTCAGAATGAAAAACTGTTTTTT
j_call: TRBJ2-5; clone_size: -; d_call: TRBD2; v_call: TRBV6-5; cdr3_aa: CASSYSERGQTQYF; cdr3_nt: TGTGCCAGCAGTTACTCGGAGCGGGGTCAGACCCAGTACTTC
j_call: TRBJ1-5; clone_size: -; d_call: -; v_call: TRBV4-1; cdr3_aa: CASSQAGSGGNQPQHF; cdr3_nt: TGCGCCAGCAGCCAAGCTGGGAGCGGGGGCAATCAGCCCCAGCATTTT
j_call: TRBJ1-2; clone_size: -; d_call: TRBD1; v_call: TRBV2; cdr3_aa: CASSERQGPEGYTF; cdr3_nt: TGTGCCAGCAGTGAGCGACAGGGGCCGGAAGGCTACACCTTC
j_call: TRBJ1-2; clone_size: -; d_call: -; v_call: TRBV18; cdr3_aa: CASSQNKDDSTF; cdr3_nt: TGTGCCAGCTCTCAGAACAAAGATGACAGTACCTTC
j_call: TRBJ1-2; clone_size: -; d_call: TRBD1; v_call: TRBV7-9; cdr3_aa: CASSFTGGAGYGYTF; cdr3_nt: TGTGCCAGCAGCTTCACAGGGGGCGCGGGCTATGGCTACACCTTC